This T cell receptor (beta chain) was profiled in a study of blood T cell repertoires in COVID-19. Background on the study: Samples representing acute and convalescent COVID-19 were sourced from the United States, Italy and Spain.

With V trimmed by 0 bases and J by 4 bases, 5 bases remained unmatched. Germline V CDR1 and CDR2: LGHNA, YSLEER. This CDR3 comprises 15 residues. Per the authors' pipeline: Reference gene primers were amplified, and this amplification served to estimate nucleated cell counts. Generated by immunoSEQ multiplex PCR, the TCRdb table keeps only in-frame clones and is missing some. The V and J calls and the clone size are those of that table, but D and trimming were determined from the DNA. There are 300,000 to 400,000 clones in the sample; about nine tenths occur only once, and approximately 9.9% lies in the top ten.

The receptor comes from a man aged 25-45 years with COVID-19, enrolled during active disease. This sequence joins TRBV4-3 and TRBJ2-5, with TRBD2 matching over 7 bases. Sequencing input: peripheral blood. The CDR3, as DNA: TGCGCCAGCAGCCAAGAGGGCGGGAGAGGAGAGACCCAGTACTTC. Its protein is CASSQEGGRGETQYF.